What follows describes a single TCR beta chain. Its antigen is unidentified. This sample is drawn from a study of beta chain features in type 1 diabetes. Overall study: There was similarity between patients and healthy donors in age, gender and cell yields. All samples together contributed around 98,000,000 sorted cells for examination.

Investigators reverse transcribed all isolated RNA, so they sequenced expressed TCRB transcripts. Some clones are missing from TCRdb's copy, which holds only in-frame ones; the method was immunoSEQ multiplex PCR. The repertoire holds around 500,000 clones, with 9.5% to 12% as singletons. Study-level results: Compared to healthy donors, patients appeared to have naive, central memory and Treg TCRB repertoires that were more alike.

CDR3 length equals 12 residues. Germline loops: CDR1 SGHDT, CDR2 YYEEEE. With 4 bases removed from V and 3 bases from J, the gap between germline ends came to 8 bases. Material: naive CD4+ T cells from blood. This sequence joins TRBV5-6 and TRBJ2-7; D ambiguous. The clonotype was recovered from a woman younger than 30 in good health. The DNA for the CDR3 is TGTGCCAGCAGCCGCCGGCGCTACGAGCAGTACTTC. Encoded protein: CASSRRRYEQYF.